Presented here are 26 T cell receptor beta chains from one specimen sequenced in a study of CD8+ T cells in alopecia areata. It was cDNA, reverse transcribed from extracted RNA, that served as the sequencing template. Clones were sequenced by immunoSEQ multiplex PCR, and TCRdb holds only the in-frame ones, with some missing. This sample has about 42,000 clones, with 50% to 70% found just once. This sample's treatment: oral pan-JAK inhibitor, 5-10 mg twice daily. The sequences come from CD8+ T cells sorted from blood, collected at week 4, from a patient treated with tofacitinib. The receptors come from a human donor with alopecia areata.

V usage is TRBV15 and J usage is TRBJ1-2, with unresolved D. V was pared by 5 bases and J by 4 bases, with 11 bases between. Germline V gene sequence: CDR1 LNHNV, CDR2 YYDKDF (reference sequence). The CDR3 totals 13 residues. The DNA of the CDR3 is TGTGCCACCAGCCTCCCTGAGAGCTATGGCTACACCTTC. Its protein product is CATSLPESYGYTF.

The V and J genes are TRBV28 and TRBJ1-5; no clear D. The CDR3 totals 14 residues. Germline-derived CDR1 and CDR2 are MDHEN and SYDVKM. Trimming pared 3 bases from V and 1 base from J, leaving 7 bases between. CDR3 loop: CASSFVVSNQPQHF. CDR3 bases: TGTGCCAGCAGTTTTGTGGTGAGCAATCAGCCCCAGCATTTT.

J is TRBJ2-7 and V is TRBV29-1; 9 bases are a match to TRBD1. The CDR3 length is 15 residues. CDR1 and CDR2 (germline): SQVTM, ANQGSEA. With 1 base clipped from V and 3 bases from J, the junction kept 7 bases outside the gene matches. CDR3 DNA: TGCAGCGTTGAAGGGGGCAGGACAGGGGACTACGAGCAGTACTTC. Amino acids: CSVEGGRTGDYEQYF.

The CDR3 spells CAWSARGPRGYTF. The CDR3 DNA reads as TGTGCCTGGAGTGCCCGGGGCCCGAGGGGCTACACCTTC. The chain joins TRBV30 to TRBJ1-2; D perhaps matches TRBD1 (5 bases). The germline CDR1 and CDR2 sequences are GTSNPN and SVGIG (reference sequence). V dropped 1 base and J dropped 8 bases, with 14 bases sitting between them. This CDR3 comprises 13 residues.

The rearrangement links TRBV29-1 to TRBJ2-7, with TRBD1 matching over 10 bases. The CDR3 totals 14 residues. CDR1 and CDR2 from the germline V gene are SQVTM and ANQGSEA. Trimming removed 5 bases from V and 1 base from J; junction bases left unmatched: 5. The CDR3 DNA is TGCAGCGTTAAGGGGGGACAGGGGTCCTACGAGCAGTACTTC. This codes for CSVKGGQGSYEQYF.

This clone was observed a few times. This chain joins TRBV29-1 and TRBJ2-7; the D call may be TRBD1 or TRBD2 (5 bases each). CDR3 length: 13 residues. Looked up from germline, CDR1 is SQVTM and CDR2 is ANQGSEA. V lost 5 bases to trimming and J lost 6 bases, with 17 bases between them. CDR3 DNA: TGCAGCGTTAGAACGGGGCTTTCGGCCGAGCAGTACTTC. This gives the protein CSVRTGLSAEQYF.

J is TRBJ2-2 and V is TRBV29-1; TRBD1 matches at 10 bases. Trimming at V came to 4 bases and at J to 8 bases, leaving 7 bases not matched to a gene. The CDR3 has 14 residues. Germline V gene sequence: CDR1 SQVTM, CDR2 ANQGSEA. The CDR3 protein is CSVGGQGFGGELFF. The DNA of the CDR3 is TGCAGCGTTGGGGGACAGGGGTTTGGTGGGGAGCTGTTTTTT.

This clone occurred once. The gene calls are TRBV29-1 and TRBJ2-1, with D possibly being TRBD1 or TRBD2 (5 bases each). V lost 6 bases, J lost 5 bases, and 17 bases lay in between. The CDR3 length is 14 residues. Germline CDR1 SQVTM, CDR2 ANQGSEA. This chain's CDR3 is CSVDGTEGNNEQFF. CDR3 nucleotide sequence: TGCAGCGTCGACGGGACCGAGGGGAACAATGAGCAGTTCTTC.

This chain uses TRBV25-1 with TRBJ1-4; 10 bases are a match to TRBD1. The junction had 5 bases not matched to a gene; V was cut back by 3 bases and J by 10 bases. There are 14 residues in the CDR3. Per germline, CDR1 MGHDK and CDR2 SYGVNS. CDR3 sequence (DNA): TGTGCCAGCAGTGAGGGACAGGGGATTGTAAAACTGTTTTTT. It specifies CASSEGQGIVKLFF.

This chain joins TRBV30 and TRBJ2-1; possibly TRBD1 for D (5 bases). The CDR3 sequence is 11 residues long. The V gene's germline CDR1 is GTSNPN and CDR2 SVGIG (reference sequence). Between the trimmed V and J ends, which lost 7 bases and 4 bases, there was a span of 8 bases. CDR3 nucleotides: TGTGCCTATAGACAGTACAATGAGCAGTTCTTC. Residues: CAYRQYNEQFF.

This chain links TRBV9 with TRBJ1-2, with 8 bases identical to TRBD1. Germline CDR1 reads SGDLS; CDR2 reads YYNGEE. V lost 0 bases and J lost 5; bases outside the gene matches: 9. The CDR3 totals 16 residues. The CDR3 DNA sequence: TGTGCCAGCAGCGTAGGGGGACGGGACAGGAGATATGGCTACACCTTC. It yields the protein CASSVGGRDRRYGYTF.

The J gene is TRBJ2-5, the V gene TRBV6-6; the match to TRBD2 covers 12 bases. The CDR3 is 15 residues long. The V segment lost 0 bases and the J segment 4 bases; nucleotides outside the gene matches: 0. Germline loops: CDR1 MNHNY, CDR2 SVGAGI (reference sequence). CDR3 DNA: TGTGCCAGCAGTTACTCGACTAGCGGGGGAGAGACCCAGTACTTC. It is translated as CASSYSTSGGETQYF.

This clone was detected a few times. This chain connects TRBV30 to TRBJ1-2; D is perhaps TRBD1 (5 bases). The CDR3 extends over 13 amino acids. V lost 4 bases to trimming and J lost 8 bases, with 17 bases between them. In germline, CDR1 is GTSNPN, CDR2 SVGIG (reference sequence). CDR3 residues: CAWKARDDPGYTF. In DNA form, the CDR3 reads TGTGCCTGGAAAGCCAGGGATGATCCCGGCTACACCTTC.

The DNA of the CDR3 is TGTGCCACCAGCCCCCGGACAGGGGGTATGGATACGCAGTATTTT. It specifies CATSPRTGGMDTQYF. The rearrangement links TRBV15 to TRBJ2-3, with 10 bases matching TRBD1. V dropped 5 bases and J dropped 6; count of bases not matched to a gene: 8. CDR1 is LNHNV and CDR2 is YYDKDF in the germline V gene (reference sequence). There are 15 residues in the CDR3.

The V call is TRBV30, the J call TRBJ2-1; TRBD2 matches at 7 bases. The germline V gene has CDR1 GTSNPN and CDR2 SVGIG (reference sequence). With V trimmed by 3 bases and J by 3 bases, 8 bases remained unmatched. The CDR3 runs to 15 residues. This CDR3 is CAWRETGLVYNEQFF. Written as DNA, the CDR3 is TGTGCCTGGAGGGAAACCGGACTAGTCTACAATGAGCAGTTCTTC.

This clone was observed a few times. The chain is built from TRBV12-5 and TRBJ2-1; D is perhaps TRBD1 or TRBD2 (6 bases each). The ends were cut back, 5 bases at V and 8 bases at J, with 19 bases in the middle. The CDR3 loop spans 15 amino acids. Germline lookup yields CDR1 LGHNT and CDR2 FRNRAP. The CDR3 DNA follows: TGTGCTAGTGGTCCTCTGGGGGGCCGGTTCGATGAGCAGTTCTTC. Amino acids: CASGPLGGRFDEQFF.

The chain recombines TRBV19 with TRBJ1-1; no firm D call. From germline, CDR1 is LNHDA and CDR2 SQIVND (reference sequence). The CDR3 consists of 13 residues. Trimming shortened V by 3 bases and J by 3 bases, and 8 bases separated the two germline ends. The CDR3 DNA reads TGTGCCAGTAGTATGGACTCCTACACTGAAGCTTTCTTT. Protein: CASSMDSYTEAFF.

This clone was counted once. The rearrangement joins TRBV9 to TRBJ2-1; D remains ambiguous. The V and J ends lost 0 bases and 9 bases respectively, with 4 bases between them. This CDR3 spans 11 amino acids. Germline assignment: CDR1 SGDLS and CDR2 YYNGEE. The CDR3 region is CASSVGSEQFF. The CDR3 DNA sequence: TGTGCCAGCAGCGTAGGAAGTGAGCAGTTCTTC. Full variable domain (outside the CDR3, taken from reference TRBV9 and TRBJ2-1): DSGVTQTPKHLITATGQRVTLRCSPRSGDLSVYWYQQSLDQGLQFLIQYYNGEERAKGNILERFSAQQFPDLHSELNLSSLELGDSALYFCASSVGSEQFFGPGTRLTVL.

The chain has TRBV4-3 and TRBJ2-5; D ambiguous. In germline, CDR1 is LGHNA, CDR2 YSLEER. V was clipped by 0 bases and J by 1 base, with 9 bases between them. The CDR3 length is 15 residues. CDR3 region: CASSQDLPGQETQYF. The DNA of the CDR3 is TGCGCCAGCAGCCAAGATCTCCCAGGCCAAGAGACCCAGTACTTC.

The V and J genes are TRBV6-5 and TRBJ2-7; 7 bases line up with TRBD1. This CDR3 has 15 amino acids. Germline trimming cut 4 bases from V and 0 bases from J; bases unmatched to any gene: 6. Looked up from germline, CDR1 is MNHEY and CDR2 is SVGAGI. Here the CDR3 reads CASSSSGTASYEQYF. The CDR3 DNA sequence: TGTGCCAGCAGTTCCTCCGGGACAGCCTCCTACGAGCAGTACTTC.

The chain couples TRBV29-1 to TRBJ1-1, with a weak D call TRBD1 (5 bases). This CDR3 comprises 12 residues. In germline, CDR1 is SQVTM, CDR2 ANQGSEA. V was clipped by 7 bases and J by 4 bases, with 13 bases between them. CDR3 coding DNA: TGCAGCGCCAGGAGGGGTTCCACTGAAGCTTTCTTT. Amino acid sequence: CSARRGSTEAFF. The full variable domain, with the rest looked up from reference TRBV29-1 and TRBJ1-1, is SAVISQKPSRDICQRGTSLTIQCQVDSQVTMMFWYRQQPGQSLTLIATANQGSEATYESGFVIDKFPISRPNLTFSTLTVSNMSPEDSSIYLCSARRGSTEAFFGQGTRLTVV.

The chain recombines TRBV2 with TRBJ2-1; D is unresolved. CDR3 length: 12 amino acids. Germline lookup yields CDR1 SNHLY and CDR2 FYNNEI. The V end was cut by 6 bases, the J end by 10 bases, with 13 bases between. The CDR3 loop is CASSRLSQEQFF. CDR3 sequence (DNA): TGTGCCAGCAGCCGACTTTCGCAGGAGCAGTTCTTC. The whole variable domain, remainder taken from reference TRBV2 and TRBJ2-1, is EPEVTQTPSHQVTQMGQEVILRCVPISNHLYFYWYRQILGQKVEFLVSFYNNEISEKSEIFDDQFSVERPDGSNFTLKIRSTKLEDSAMYFCASSRLSQEQFFGPGTRLTVL.

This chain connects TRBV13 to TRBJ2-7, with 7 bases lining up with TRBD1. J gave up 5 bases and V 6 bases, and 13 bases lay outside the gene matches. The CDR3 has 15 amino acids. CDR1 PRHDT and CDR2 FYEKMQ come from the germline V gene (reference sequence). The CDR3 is CASRVRGGLTNEQYF. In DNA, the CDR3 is TGTGCCAGCAGGGTCCGAGGGGGCCTCACTAACGAGCAGTACTTC.

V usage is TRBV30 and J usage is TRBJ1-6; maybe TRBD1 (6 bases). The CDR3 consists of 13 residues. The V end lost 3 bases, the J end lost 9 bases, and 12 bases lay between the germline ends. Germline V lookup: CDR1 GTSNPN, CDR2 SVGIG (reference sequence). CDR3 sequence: CAWRPGERSPLHF. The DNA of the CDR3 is TGTGCCTGGAGACCAGGGGAGCGTTCACCCCTCCACTTT.

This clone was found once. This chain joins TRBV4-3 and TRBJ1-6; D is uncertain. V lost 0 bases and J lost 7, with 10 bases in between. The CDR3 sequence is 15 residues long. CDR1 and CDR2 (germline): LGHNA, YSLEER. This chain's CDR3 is CASSQDRYGNSPLHF. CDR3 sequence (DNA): TGCGCCAGCAGCCAAGATCGATACGGGAATTCACCCCTCCACTTT.

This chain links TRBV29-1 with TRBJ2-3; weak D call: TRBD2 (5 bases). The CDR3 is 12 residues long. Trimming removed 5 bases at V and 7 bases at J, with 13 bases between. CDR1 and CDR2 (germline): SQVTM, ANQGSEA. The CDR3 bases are TGCAGCGTTCCCGGCCAGGACTATACGCAGTATTTT. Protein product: CSVPGQDYTQYF.